Listed below are T cell receptor beta chains from one sample, sequenced in a study of T cells after yellow fever vaccination. TCRdb reprocessed the 5' RACE reads via MiXCR and lists one record per CDR3 protein. The sample comprises 300,000 to 350,000 distinct CDR3 sequences, about 10% of which are singletons, and roughly 3% rests with the top ten. The sample here was CD4+ T cells sorted from PBMCs, taken 45 days after the yellow fever booster vaccination. These receptors all come from a man aged 18 to 35 who received the YFV17D yellow fever vaccine. CDR3s include the opening cysteine and the closing phenylalanine or tryptophan. The D gene is left open where the match is weak. The size entry is marked missing in some rows and otherwise reads once, few, many or a size class.

TRBJ1-4 | - | - | TRBV20-1 | CSARGVGGRANEKLFF | TGCAGTGCTAGAGGGGTCGGGGGCAGGGCTAATGAAAAACTGTTTTTT
TRBJ1-6 | many | - | TRBV6-5 | CASSYAPIKTNNSPLHF | TGTGCCAGCAGTTACGCTCCGATTAAAACGAATAATTCACCCCTCCACTTT
TRBJ2-3 | few | - | TRBV14 | CASSQVRVSDTQYF | TGTGCCAGCAGCCAAGTCAGGGTATCAGATACGCAGTATTTT
TRBJ2-3 | - | - | TRBV28 | CASSDAGAGTDTQYF | TGTGCCAGCAGTGATGCGGGGGCCGGGACAGATACGCAGTATTTT
TRBJ2-7 | - | TRBD2 | TRBV20-1 | CSASPPLAGGREQYF | TGCAGTGCTTCTCCCCCCCTAGCGGGGGGGCGGGAGCAGTACTTC
TRBJ1-2 | - | TRBD1 | TRBV27 | CASSPWDRPYGYTF | TGTGCCAGCAGCCCTTGGGACAGGCCCTATGGCTACACCTTC
TRBJ1-3 | few | - | TRBV24-1 | CATSDPGTAGNTIYF | TGTGCCACCAGTGACCCCGGGACCGCTGGAAACACCATATATTTT
TRBJ1-6 | - | TRBD1 | TRBV9 | CASSATGQGHHSPLHF | TGTGCCAGCAGCGCTACAGGACAGGGGCACCATTCACCCCTCCACTTT
TRBJ2-3 | many | - | TRBV7-2 | CASSLGIATDTQYF | TGTGCCAGCAGCTTGGGGATTGCCACAGATACGCAGTATTTT
TRBJ2-1 | few | TRBD2 | TRBV9 | CASSSRTSGNEQFF | TGTGCCAGCAGCTCCCGGACTAGCGGGAATGAGCAGTTCTTC
TRBJ2-3 | - | - | TRBV18 | CASSPHQPDTQYF | TGTGCCAGCTCACCACATCAGCCAGATACGCAGTATTTT
TRBJ2-5 | - | - | TRBV5-1 | CASSPRWTTETQYF | TGCGCCAGCAGCCCCCGCTGGACGACAGAGACCCAGTACTTC
TRBJ2-1 | few | - | TRBV5-1 | CASKEGAQYNEQFF | TGCGCCAGCAAGGAGGGGGCGCAGTACAATGAGCAGTTCTTC